One sample yielded the 14 T cell receptor beta chains listed below, sequenced in a study of blood T cell repertoires in COVID-19. Libraries were prepared by immunoSEQ multiplex PCR; TCRdb keeps only in-frame clonotypes and omits some of them. Altogether some 180,000 clones are present, around 90% being singletons, with the ten largest covering roughly 0.56%. Material: peripheral blood. The receptors stem from a man aged 50 to 60 with acute or convalescent COVID-19.

The table lists this clone with a count of one. This rearrangement joins TRBV29-1 to TRBJ1-2; the D gene is possibly TRBD1 (6 bases). The CDR3 contains 13 residues. Trimming took 7 bases from V and 4 from J, leaving 16 bases between them. The germline V gene encodes CDR1 SQVTM and CDR2 ANQGSEA. CDR3 bases: TGCAGCGCCAGGACAGCCTGGGGCTATGGCTACACCTTC. This sequence encodes CSARTAWGYGYTF.

This rearrangement joins TRBV19 to TRBJ2-4, with D tentatively TRBD1 (5 bases). The V gene's germline CDR1 is LNHDA and CDR2 SQIVND (reference sequence). The CDR3 spans 14 residues. Trimming stripped 8 bases from V and 1 base from J, with 12 bases between. The DNA for the CDR3 is TGTGCCAGTCGACAGAGATCGGCCAAAAACATTCAGTACTTC. This gives the protein CASRQRSAKNIQYF.

This chain connects TRBV7-8 to TRBJ2-1, with 8 positions matching TRBD1. V shed 5 bases, J shed 3 bases, and the junction held 9 bases outside the gene matches. This CDR3 has 16 amino acids. Germline CDR1 and CDR2: SGHVS and FQNEAQ. CDR3 in amino acids: CASSRAGTGRYNEQFF. CDR3 sequence (DNA): TGTGCCAGCAGCCGAGCCGGGACAGGACGCTACAATGAGCAGTTCTTC. The full variable domain, completed using reference TRBV7-8 and TRBJ2-1, is GAGVSQSPRYKVAKRGQDVALRCDPISGHVSLFWYQQALGQGPEFLTYFQNEAQLDKSGLPSDRFFAERPEGSVSTLKIQRTQQEDSAVYLCASSRAGTGRYNEQFFGPGTRLTVL.

The chain couples TRBV3-1 (or the pseudogene TRBV3-2) to TRBJ2-3; 9 positions match TRBD2. Trimming removed 1 base from V and 3 bases from J; junction bases left unmatched: 20. The CDR3 is 21 residues long. CDR1 LGHDT and CDR2 YNNKEL come from the germline V gene (reference sequence). The CDR3 bases are TGTGCCAGCAGCCAAGTTGCGGAGTCGTCCTCGCAGCGGGGGGCTACAGATACGCAGTATTTT. It codes for CASSQVAESSSQRGATDTQYF.

The V gene is TRBV21-1, the J gene TRBJ2-1; the DNA was not used to check the table's D call, TRBD1. TRBV21-1 is annotated as a pseudogene. The CDR3 contains 15 residues. The chain's CDR3 is CASSKGTPTYNEQFF. CDR3 nucleotides: TGTGCCAGCAGCAAAGGGACACCGACCTACAATGAGCAGTTCTTC.

This rearrangement joins TRBV7-9 to TRBJ2-3; 7 bases match TRBD1. In germline, CDR1 is SEHNR, CDR2 FQNEAQ (reference sequence). Trimming took 0 bases from V and 3 from J; bases not matched to a gene: 3. This CDR3 comprises 15 residues. CDR3 sequence: CASSLANRGTDTQYF. The CDR3, as DNA: TGTGCCAGCAGCTTAGCTAACAGGGGTACAGATACGCAGTATTTT.

This chain links TRBV27 with TRBJ2-1, with 11 nucleotides matching TRBD2. Germline lookup yields CDR1 MNHEY and CDR2 SMNVEV (reference sequence). Germline trimming cut 6 bases from V and 8 bases from J; bases unmatched to any gene: 9. The CDR3 covers 15 residues. The CDR3 sequence: CASRRLAGNIYEQFF. CDR3 sequence (DNA): TGTGCCAGCAGGAGACTAGCGGGGAATATATATGAGCAGTTCTTC.

The chain uses TRBV11-2 and TRBJ2-1, with 8 bases matching TRBD2. This CDR3 has 14 amino acids. Trimming cost V 5 bases and J 7 bases; bases outside gene matches: 7. Per germline, CDR1 SGHAT and CDR2 FQNNGV. DNA for the CDR3: TGTGCCAGCAGCAATGGACTAGCTGAGAATGAGCAGTTCTTC. Its protein is CASSNGLAENEQFF.

This chain links TRBV5-4 with TRBJ1-4; 7 positions match TRBD1. Losses at the gene ends were 0 bases for V and 8 bases for J; bases not matched to a gene: 4. Germline V lookup: CDR1 SGHNT, CDR2 YYREEE (reference sequence). The CDR3 spans 14 residues. CDR3 in amino acids: CASSLGTGGEKLFF. The CDR3 nucleotides are TGTGCCAGCAGCTTGGGGACAGGTGGAGAAAAACTGTTTTTT.

The gene calls are TRBV11-3 and TRBJ2-7, with TRBD2 as a possible D gene (5 bases). Germline CDR1 is SGHNT and CDR2 is YENEEA. Trimming stripped 5 bases from V and 0 bases from J, with 11 bases between. The CDR3 contains 14 residues. CDR3 protein: CASSHTGDSYEQYF. The CDR3 region has the DNA TGTGCCAGCAGCCATACCGGGGACTCCTACGAGCAGTACTTC.

This rearrangement joins TRBV24-1 to TRBJ2-2; 8 bases map to TRBD1. The CDR3 extends over 14 amino acids. The germline V gene has CDR1 KGHDR and CDR2 SFDVKD. The junction had 7 bases not matched to a gene; V was cut back by 9 bases and J by 5 bases. CDR3 amino acids: CATEGQGDTGELFF. Here the CDR3 DNA reads TGTGCCACCGAAGGACAGGGAGATACCGGGGAGCTGTTTTTT.

This clone was seen more than once but under ten times. The chain has TRBV25-1 and TRBJ2-7; D not resolved. The germline gives CDR1 MGHDK, CDR2 SYGVNS. The CDR3 length is 12 residues. Trimming cost V 4 bases and J 6 bases, with 10 bases left between them. CDR3 nucleotide sequence: TGTGCCAGCAGTGCCCGCACCGGCGAGCAGTACTTC. Its protein is CASSARTGEQYF.

This clone has only one observation. The rearrangement joins TRBV6-5 to TRBJ2-7; TRBD1 matches 7 bases. V shed 0 bases and J 6 bases; nucleotides not matched to a gene: 11. CDR3 size: 16 residues. Germline CDR1 is MNHEY and CDR2 is SVGAGI. CDR3 sequence reads: CASSYSPEGAASEQYF. CDR3 DNA: TGTGCCAGCAGTTACTCCCCCGAGGGGGCGGCTAGCGAGCAGTACTTC.

This clone came up a few times. DNA for the CDR3: TGTGCCACCAGTGATACCTCGACAGGGAACACTGAAGCTTTCTTT. Its translation: CATSDTSTGNTEAFF. This rearrangement joins TRBV24-1 to TRBJ1-1; D might be TRBD1 (6 bases). V shed 3 bases and J shed 1 base, with 11 bases lying between them. This CDR3 region has 15 residues. Germline assignment: CDR1 KGHDR and CDR2 SFDVKD.